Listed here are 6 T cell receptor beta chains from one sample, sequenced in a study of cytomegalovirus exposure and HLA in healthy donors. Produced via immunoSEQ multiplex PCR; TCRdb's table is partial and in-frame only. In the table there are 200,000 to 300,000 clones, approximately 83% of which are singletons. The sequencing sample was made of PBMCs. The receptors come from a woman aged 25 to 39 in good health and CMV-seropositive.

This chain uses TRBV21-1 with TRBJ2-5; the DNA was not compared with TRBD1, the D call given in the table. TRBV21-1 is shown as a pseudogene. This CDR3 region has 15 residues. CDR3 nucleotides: TGTGCCAGCAGCTCACGGGACAGGGCTGAAGAGACCCAGTACTTC. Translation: CASSSRDRAEETQYF.

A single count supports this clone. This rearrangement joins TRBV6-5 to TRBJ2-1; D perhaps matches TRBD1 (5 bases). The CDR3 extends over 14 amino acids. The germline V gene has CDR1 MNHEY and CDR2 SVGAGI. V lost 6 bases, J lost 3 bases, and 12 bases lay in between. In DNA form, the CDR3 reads TGTGCCAGCAGGCCAGGGAATATCTACAATGAGCAGTTCTTC. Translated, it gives CASRPGNIYNEQFF.

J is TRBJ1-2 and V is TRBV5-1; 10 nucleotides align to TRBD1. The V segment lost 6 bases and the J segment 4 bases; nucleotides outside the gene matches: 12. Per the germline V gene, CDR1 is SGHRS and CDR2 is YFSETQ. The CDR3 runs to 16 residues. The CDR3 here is CASTETGGTPVYGYTF. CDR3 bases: TGCGCCAGCACCGAGACAGGGGGCACCCCCGTCTATGGCTACACCTTC.

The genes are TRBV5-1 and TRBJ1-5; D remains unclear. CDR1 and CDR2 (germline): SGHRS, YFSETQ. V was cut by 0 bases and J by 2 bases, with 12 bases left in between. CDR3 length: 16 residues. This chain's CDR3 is CASSLAGIGGNQPQHF. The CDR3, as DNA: TGCGCCAGCAGCTTGGCCGGGATTGGTGGCAATCAGCCCCAGCATTTT. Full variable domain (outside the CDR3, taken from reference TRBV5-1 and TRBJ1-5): KAGVTQTPRYLIKTRGQQVTLSCSPISGHRSVSWYQQTPGQGLQFLFEYFSETQRNKGNFPGRFSGRQFSNSRSEMNVSTLELGDSALYLCASSLAGIGGNQPQHFGDGTRLSIL.

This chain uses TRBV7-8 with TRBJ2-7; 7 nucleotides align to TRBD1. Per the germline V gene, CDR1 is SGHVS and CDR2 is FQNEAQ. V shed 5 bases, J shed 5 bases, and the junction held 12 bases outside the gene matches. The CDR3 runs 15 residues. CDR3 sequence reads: CASSPRVGQTHEQYF. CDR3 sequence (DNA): TGTGCCAGCAGCCCAAGGGTGGGACAGACCCACGAGCAGTACTTC.

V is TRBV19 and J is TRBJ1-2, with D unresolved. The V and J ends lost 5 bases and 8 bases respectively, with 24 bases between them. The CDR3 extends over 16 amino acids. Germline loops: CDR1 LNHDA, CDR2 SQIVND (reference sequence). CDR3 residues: CASSLNLVSVASGYTF. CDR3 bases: TGTGCCAGTAGTCTGAACTTGGTTTCGGTAGCGTCCGGCTACACCTTC.